Each of the 3 T cell receptor beta chains below was sequenced from the same sample in a study of CD4 T cells in relation to SARS-CoV-2 and coronaviruses. Data came from immunoSEQ multiplex PCR; TCRdb stores just in-frame clones and leaves some out. Here the sample spans about 36,000 clones, around four fifths being singletons. These TCRs are of unknown antigen specificity. Sequenced: memory CD4+ T cells from PBMCs, cultured in vitro. These receptors all stem from an adult with COVID-19.

The V call is TRBV4-1, the J call TRBJ2-1, with 9 positions matching TRBD2. This CDR3 spans 17 amino acids. V was clipped by 2 bases and J by 8 bases; unmatched bases: 13. CDR1 and CDR2 (germline): MGHRA, YSYEKL. CDR3 coding DNA: TGCGCCAGCAGCCAACCCCTGCGGGAGGGCAGAAGCTATGAGCAGTTCTTC. This codes for CASSQPLREGRSYEQFF.

V gene TRBV21-1 combines with J gene TRBJ2-7. TRBV21-1 is a known pseudogene. The CDR3 is 17 residues long. CDR3 in amino acids: CASSVNHTGLDSYEQYF. The CDR3 DNA reads TGTGCCAGCAGCGTAAACCATACAGGACTCGACTCCTACGAGCAGTACTTC.

In DNA form, the CDR3 reads TGTGCCAGCAGTCTCCTGGGCGGGAGGCAAAAAAATGAGCAGTTCTTC. It codes for CASSLLGGRQKNEQFF. The chain carries TRBV6-6 and TRBJ2-1; TRBD2 matches 8 bases. Trimming cost V 5 bases and J 7 bases; bases outside gene matches: 13. The CDR3 has 16 residues. Germline values: CDR1 MNHNY, CDR2 SVGAGI (reference sequence).